This TCR beta chain originates from a study of OX40 agonist ivuxolimab in advanced cancers. Overall study: Patients were treated with intravenous ivuxolimab, dosed at 0.01 to 10 mg/kg and infused every 2 weeks.

The CDR3 extends over 13 amino acids. The V gene lost 5 bases and the J gene lost 4 bases, with 14 bases spanning the gap. CDR1 SQVTM and CDR2 ANQGSEA come from the germline V gene. To note about this clone: The antigen remains unidentified.

Some clones are missing from TCRdb's copy, which holds only in-frame ones; the method was immunoSEQ multiplex PCR. This table holds fewer than 40,000 clones, roughly nine tenths found once. Study-level findings and limits: Relative to CD4+, CD8+ T cells held more expanded clones on average.

The chain employs TRBV29-1 and TRBJ1-1; D gene unclear. Sequenced here: CD4+ or CD8+ T cells sorted from blood, sampled in a trial of the OX40 agonist ivuxolimab. The receptor comes from an adult with an advanced solid tumor such as melanoma, head and neck, liver or kidney cancer. CDR3 in amino acids: CSVPHPAGTEAFF. The CDR3, as DNA: TGCAGCGTTCCTCACCCCGCCGGCACTGAAGCTTTCTTT.